The following is a T cell receptor (beta chain) sequence with its context. As yet, its antigen is unknown. This sample was included in a study of cytomegalovirus exposure and HLA in healthy donors. In the study overall: Just over 80% of 300 to 450 genotyped donors fell in the Caucasian-associated ancestry cluster.

Study observations and caveats: HLA alleles were associated with 15,000 to 20,000 TCR beta sequences in a later analysis at 0.05 false discovery rate.

V gave up 5 bases and J gave up 6 bases; unmatched junction bases: 6. The CDR3 has 12 amino acids. Germline CDR1 GTSNPN, CDR2 SVGIG (reference sequence). Amplification used 60 Vbeta primers and 13 Jbeta primers. The repertoire was sequenced with immunoSEQ multiplex PCR; TCRdb's copy has only in-frame clones and lacks some. The top ten hold 3.1% of the sample, which has approximately 100,000 clones, roughly 78% seen once. The sequence was obtained from a woman aged 35 to 49 in good health and CMV-seronegative. The sequencing sample was made of PBMCs. The V call is TRBV30, the J call TRBJ1-2; 7 nucleotides line up with TRBD1. Written as DNA, the CDR3 is TGTGCCTGGGTTACTGACAGGGATGGCTACACCTTC. This sequence encodes CAWVTDRDGYTF.